Each of the 13 T cell receptor beta chains below was sequenced from the same sample in a study of T cells expressing NK-cell markers. TCRdb re-analyzed the 5' RACE reads; it lists each CDR3 protein once, without DNA. This table holds hundreds of thousands of distinct CDR3 sequences. Sequencing input: blood T cells: a sorted CD56 or NKG2C T cell subset, CD4+ or CD8+ T cells, or bulk PBMC T cells (not recorded which). These TCRs come from a woman between 18 and 70 years old in good health.

J is TRBJ1-5 and V is TRBV28; the D call of TRBD1 rests on TCRdb alone, since no DNA is present to check it. CDR3 length equals 15 residues. Germline CDR1 and CDR2: MDHEN and SYDVKM. The CDR3 sequence is CASSSPGGGNQPQHF.

The chain has TRBV11-2 and TRBJ2-5; TCRdb calls TRBD1, which cannot be checked without DNA. CDR1 is SGHAT and CDR2 is FQNNGV in the germline V gene. CDR3 length: 18 residues. This chain's CDR3 is CASSWTGVSTSGQETQYF.

The chain is built from TRBV6-1 and TRBJ1-2; TCRdb's D call of TRBD1 is untestable without DNA. CDR3 length: 15 residues. Per germline, CDR1 MNHNS and CDR2 SASEGT. CDR3: CASRIDRGQNYGYTF.

The V call is TRBV7-9, the J call TRBJ2-1; TCRdb's assignment of TRBD1 cannot be checked, as there is no DNA. The CDR3 loop spans 16 amino acids. Germline V gene data show CDR1 as SEHNR and CDR2 as FQNEAQ (reference sequence). The CDR3 protein is CASSLNRGTSYNEQFF.

This chain uses TRBV28 with TRBJ1-5; TCRdb picks TRBD1, but there is no DNA to check that call. This CDR3 has 16 amino acids. Per the germline V gene, CDR1 is MDHEN and CDR2 is SYDVKM. CDR3 sequence: CASSLVGVVSNQPQHF.

This rearrangement joins TRBV5-1 to TRBJ2-7. The length of the CDR3 is 14 residues. Germline V gene lookup returns CDR1 SGHRS and CDR2 YFSETQ. The CDR3 protein is CASSSLEAAYEQYF.

This rearrangement joins TRBV7-2 to TRBJ2-5; the TCRdb D gene call, TRBD2, has no DNA to confirm it. Germline V lookup: CDR1 SGHTA, CDR2 FQGNSA. This CDR3 comprises 15 residues. The CDR3 here is CASSLASGMIETQYF.

The chain combines TRBV7-2 with TRBJ1-5. Germline V lookup: CDR1 SGHTA, CDR2 FQGNSA. The CDR3 spans 15 residues. The CDR3 region is CASSSFRGPNQPQHF.

The chain recombines TRBV20-1 with TRBJ2-7; TCRdb indicates TRBD1, and absent DNA this call remains unverified. This CDR3 has 14 residues. Germline CDR1 is DFQATT and CDR2 is SNEGSKA (reference sequence). CDR3 region: CSATPWGSNYEQYF.

J is TRBJ2-1 and V is TRBV5-1; the TCRdb D gene call, TRBD2, has no DNA to confirm it. The CDR3 contains 15 residues. In germline, CDR1 is SGHRS, CDR2 YFSETQ. CDR3 protein: CASSPGTSGENEQFF.

V and J are TRBV5-5 and TRBJ1-4. Germline V gene sequence: CDR1 SGHKS, CDR2 YYEKEE (reference sequence). The CDR3 is 13 amino acids. CDR3 amino acids: CASSQTTNEKLFF.

This rearrangement joins TRBV20-1 to TRBJ1-5; TCRdb's D call of TRBD1 is untestable without DNA. CDR1 and CDR2 (germline): DFQATT, SNEGSKA (reference sequence). This CDR3 is built from 16 residues. The CDR3: CSASRSGQGANQPQHF.

This chain links TRBV5-6 with TRBJ2-5. Per germline, CDR1 SGHDT and CDR2 YYEEEE. The CDR3 loop spans 15 amino acids. The CDR3: CASSLVTRPQESQYF.